What follows are 12 T cell receptor beta chains derived from one specimen sequenced in a study of blood T cells in healthy people across ages. Using a J-beta primer mix together with a sample-barcoded 5' primer, a second PCR was run for about 7 to 12 cycles. MiXCR, run by TCRdb on the 5' RACE reads, gives a single entry per CDR3 protein. The data show approximately 830,000 distinct CDR3 sequences, roughly 60% seen once. The sequenced sample consisted of blood. The receptors originated from a man younger than 45 in good health.

With respect to this clonotype: A much bigger clone sits one base away, suggesting this may be a read error. The J gene is TRBJ2-1, the V gene TRBV6-4; the match to TRBD2 covers 10 bases. This CDR3 comprises 15 residues. Per germline, CDR1 MRHNA and CDR2 SNTAGT. After removal of 6 bases from V and 0 bases from J, the junction contained 2 bases not matched to a gene. Here the CDR3 DNA reads TGTGCCAGCAGGGAGCGGGGGGGCTCCTACAATGAGCAGTTCTTC. This gives the protein CASRERGGSYNEQFF.

The J gene is TRBJ2-6, the V gene TRBV12-3 or TRBV12-4; 7 nucleotides align to TRBD1. CDR3 length equals 18 residues. The junction had 10 bases not matched to a gene; V was cut back by 2 bases and J by 3 bases. CDR3 DNA sequence: TGTGCCAGCAGTTTAATCGGCAGGGGGAAGCATGGGGCCAACGTCCTGACTTTC. Translated: CASSLIGRGKHGANVLTF.

This chain connects TRBV27 to TRBJ1-2, with D maybe TRBD1 (5 bases). The germline V gene encodes CDR1 MNHEY and CDR2 SMNVEV (reference sequence). The CDR3 has 14 amino acids. V was shortened by 4 bases and J by 3 bases, with 12 bases between the two germline ends. Here the CDR3 reads CASSSPGRHYGYTF. The CDR3 coding sequence is TGTGCCAGCAGTTCTCCAGGGAGGCACTATGGCTACACCTTC.

This clonotype was counted between two and nine times. This chain connects TRBV28 to TRBJ2-3; D not resolved. V was pared by 6 bases and J by 7 bases, with 11 bases between. This CDR3 is built from 12 residues. Germline CDR1 and CDR2: MDHEN and SYDVKM. CDR3 in amino acids: CASSDPENTQYF. CDR3 sequence (DNA): TGTGCCAGCAGCGACCCTGAAAATACGCAGTATTTT.

This clonotype was counted a few times. The V call is TRBV4-3, the J call TRBJ2-3; the D is unclear. The CDR3 extends over 15 amino acids. Per the germline V gene, CDR1 is LGHNA and CDR2 is YSLEER. V lost 2 bases to trimming and J lost 3 bases, with 12 bases between them. The CDR3 reads CASSQREVGTDTQYF. CDR3 coding DNA: TGCGCCAGCAGCCAAAGAGAAGTAGGGACAGATACGCAGTATTTT.

This clonotype was found a few times. The chain employs TRBV5-1 and TRBJ2-3; D gene uncertain. V was trimmed by 6 bases and J by 2 bases, leaving 19 bases between them. CDR1 is SGHRS, CDR2 YFSETQ, per germline. This CDR3 region has 16 residues. CDR3 sequence (DNA): TGCGCCAGCACCTATTCGGGCCATCGTCTCACAGATACGCAGTATTTT. The encoded protein is CASTYSGHRLTDTQYF.

CDR3 nucleotide sequence: TGTGCCAGCAGTTACTCGCTGACTAAAGAGACCCAGTACTTC. Translation gives CASSYSLTKETQYF. The chain combines TRBV6-5 with TRBJ2-5; D is perhaps TRBD2 (5 bases). The V and J ends lost 0 bases and 3 bases respectively, with 8 bases between them. CDR3 length equals 14 residues. Germline V gene lookup returns CDR1 MNHEY and CDR2 SVGAGI.

The rearrangement uses TRBV9 and TRBJ2-4, with a tentative D call TRBD1 (5 bases). V was clipped by 3 bases and J by 1 base, with 11 bases between them. Germline lookup yields CDR1 SGDLS and CDR2 YYNGEE. The CDR3 runs to 15 residues. CDR3 nucleotide sequence: TGTGCCAGCAGCGGGTCAGGGAATGCCAAAAACATTCAGTACTTC. Translation gives CASSGSGNAKNIQYF.

The chain carries TRBV2 and TRBJ2-3; 7 nucleotides match TRBD1. The germline CDR1 and CDR2 sequences are SNHLY and FYNNEI. The CDR3 length is 14 residues. V shed 10 bases and J 2 bases; nucleotides not matched to a gene: 9. The CDR3 sequence is CATRRDSYTDTQYF. The CDR3 DNA reads as TGTGCCACCCGAAGGGACAGTTACACAGATACGCAGTATTTT.

A few counts support this clonotype. J is TRBJ2-7 and V is TRBV28, with 12 bases fitting TRBD1. The CDR3 totals 16 residues. Per the germline V gene, CDR1 is MDHEN and CDR2 is SYDVKM. J gave up 1 base and V 6 bases, and 7 bases lay outside the gene matches. The CDR3 protein is CASSPGQGAPSYEQYF. The CDR3 DNA sequence: TGTGCCAGCAGCCCGGGACAGGGGGCTCCTTCCTACGAGCAGTACTTC.

The chain carries TRBV12-3 or TRBV12-4 and TRBJ1-4; D is unresolved. Trimming stripped 3 bases from V and 4 bases from J, with 9 bases between. There are 14 residues in the CDR3. In nucleotides, the CDR3 is TGTGCCAGCAGTTTCGGTCATGGTAATGAAAAACTGTTTTTT. Translation: CASSFGHGNEKLFF.

The chain joins TRBV9 to TRBJ2-4; D may be TRBD2 (7 bases). This CDR3 is 16 amino acids long. The V end was cut by 3 bases, the J end by 0 bases, with 13 bases between. The germline CDR1 and CDR2 sequences are SGDLS and YYNGEE. The CDR3 DNA follows: TGTGCCAGCAGCGGGGGGGGGCAGGGAGCCAAAAACATTCAGTACTTC. Its protein product is CASSGGGQGAKNIQYF.